The 3 T cell receptor beta chains below come from one sample, sequenced in a study of cytomegalovirus exposure and HLA in healthy donors. TCRdb keeps only in-frame clones here, not all; method: immunoSEQ multiplex PCR. The data show 120,000 or so clones, with around 88% seen just once and 1.5% to 2% held by the top ten. Sequencing used PBMCs. These receptors were taken from a man younger than 35 in good health and CMV-seronegative.

The gene calls are TRBV11-3 and TRBJ2-7; 10 nucleotides line up with TRBD1. CDR1 and CDR2 (germline): SGHNT, YENEEA. The CDR3 has 14 residues. J gave up 6 bases and V 5 bases, and 7 bases lay outside the gene matches. The CDR3 protein is CASSPRTGGLEQYF. The DNA of the CDR3 is TGTGCCAGCAGCCCCAGGACAGGGGGGCTCGAGCAGTACTTC.

The CDR3 here is CASSIAGNYGYTF. The CDR3, as DNA: TGTGCCAGTAGTATCGCAGGAAATTACGGCTACACCTTC. The chain couples TRBV19 to TRBJ1-2; D is unresolved. Trimming pared 3 bases from V and 8 bases from J, leaving 13 bases between. The CDR3 covers 13 residues. Germline CDR1 and CDR2: LNHDA and SQIVND (reference sequence).

The V and J genes are TRBV7-9 and TRBJ1-5; TRBD1 might be the D (5 bases). This CDR3 has 14 amino acids. Per the germline V gene, CDR1 is SEHNR and CDR2 is FQNEAQ (reference sequence). Between the trimmed V and J ends, which lost 1 base and 7 bases, there was a span of 11 bases. The CDR3 here is CASSLDAREQPQHF. In DNA form, the CDR3 reads TGTGCCAGCAGCTTAGATGCCAGGGAACAGCCCCAGCATTTT.